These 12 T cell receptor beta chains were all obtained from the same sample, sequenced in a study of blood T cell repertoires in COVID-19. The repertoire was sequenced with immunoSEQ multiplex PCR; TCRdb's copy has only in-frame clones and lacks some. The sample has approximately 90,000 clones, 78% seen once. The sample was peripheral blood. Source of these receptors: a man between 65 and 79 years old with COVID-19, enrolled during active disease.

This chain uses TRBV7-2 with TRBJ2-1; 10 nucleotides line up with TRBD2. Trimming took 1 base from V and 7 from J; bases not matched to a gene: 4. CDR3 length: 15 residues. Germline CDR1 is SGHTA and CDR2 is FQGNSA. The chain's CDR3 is CASSLVAGGGNEQFF. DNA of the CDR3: TGTGCCAGCAGCTTAGTAGCGGGAGGAGGTAATGAGCAGTTCTTC.

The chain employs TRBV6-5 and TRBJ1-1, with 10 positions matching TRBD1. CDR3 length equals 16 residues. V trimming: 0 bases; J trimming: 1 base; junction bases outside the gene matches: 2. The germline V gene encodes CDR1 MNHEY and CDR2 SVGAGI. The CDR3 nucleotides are TGTGCCAGCAGTTACTCACGGGACAGGGGGAACACTGAAGCTTTCTTT. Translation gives CASSYSRDRGNTEAFF.

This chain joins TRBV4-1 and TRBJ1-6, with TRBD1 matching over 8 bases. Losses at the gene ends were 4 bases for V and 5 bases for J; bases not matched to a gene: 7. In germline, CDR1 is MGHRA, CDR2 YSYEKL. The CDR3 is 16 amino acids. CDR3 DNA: TGCGCCAGCAGCCCGCCACCGGGACAGGATAATTCACCCCTCCACTTT. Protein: CASSPPPGQDNSPLHF.

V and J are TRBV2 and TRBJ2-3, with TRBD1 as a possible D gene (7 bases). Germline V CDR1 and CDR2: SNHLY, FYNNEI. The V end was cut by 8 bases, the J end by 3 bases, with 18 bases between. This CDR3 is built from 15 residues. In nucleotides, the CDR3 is TGTGCCAGCCTCTTGGTCAGGGGGAGGACAGATACGCAGTATTTT. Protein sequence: CASLLVRGRTDTQYF.

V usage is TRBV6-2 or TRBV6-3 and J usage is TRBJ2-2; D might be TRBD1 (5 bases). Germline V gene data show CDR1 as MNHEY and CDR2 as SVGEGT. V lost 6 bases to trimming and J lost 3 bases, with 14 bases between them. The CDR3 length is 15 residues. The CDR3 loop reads CASSPRVEDTGELFF. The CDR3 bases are TGTGCCAGCAGCCCCAGGGTAGAAGACACCGGGGAGCTGTTTTTT.

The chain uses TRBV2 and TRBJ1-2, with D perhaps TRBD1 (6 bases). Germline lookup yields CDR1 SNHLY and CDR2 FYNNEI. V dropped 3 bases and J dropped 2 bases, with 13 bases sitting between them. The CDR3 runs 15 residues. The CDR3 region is CASSENGQGNYGYTF. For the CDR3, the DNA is TGTGCCAGCAGTGAGAATGGGCAGGGGAACTATGGCTACACCTTC.

CDR3 residues: CANQYGQGITGELFF. The CDR3 region has the DNA TGTGCCAACCAGTACGGACAGGGTATTACCGGGGAGCTGTTTTTT. The genes are TRBV6-4 and TRBJ2-2, with 8 positions matching TRBD1. Losses at the gene ends were 10 bases for V and 5 bases for J; bases not matched to a gene: 12. Per the germline V gene, CDR1 is MRHNA and CDR2 is SNTAGT. The CDR3 is made up of 15 amino acids.

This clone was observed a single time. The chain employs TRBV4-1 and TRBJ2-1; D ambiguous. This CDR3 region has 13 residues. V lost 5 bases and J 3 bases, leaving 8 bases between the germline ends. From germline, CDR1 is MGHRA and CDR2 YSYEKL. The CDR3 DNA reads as TGCGCCAGCAGCACCCGGGTCTACAATGAGCAGTTCTTC. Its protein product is CASSTRVYNEQFF.

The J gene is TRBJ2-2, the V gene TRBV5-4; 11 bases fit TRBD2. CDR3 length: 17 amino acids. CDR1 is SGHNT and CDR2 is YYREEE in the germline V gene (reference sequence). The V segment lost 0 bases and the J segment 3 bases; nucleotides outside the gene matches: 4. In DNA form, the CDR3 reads TGTGCCAGCAGCTTGGCCGTTAGCGGGAGGGACACCGGGGAGCTGTTTTTT. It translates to CASSLAVSGRDTGELFF.

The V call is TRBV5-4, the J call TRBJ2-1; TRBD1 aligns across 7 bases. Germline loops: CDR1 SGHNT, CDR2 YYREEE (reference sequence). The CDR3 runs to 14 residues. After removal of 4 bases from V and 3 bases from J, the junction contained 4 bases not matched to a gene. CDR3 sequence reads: CASSPRQGYNEQFF. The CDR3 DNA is TGTGCCAGCAGCCCCCGACAGGGCTACAATGAGCAGTTCTTC. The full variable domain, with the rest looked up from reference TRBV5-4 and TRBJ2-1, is ETGVTQSPTHLIKTRGQQVTLRCSSQSGHNTVSWYQQALGQGPQFIFQYYREEENGRGNFPPRFSGLQFPNYSSELNVNALELDDSALYLCASSPRQGYNEQFFGPGTRLTVL.

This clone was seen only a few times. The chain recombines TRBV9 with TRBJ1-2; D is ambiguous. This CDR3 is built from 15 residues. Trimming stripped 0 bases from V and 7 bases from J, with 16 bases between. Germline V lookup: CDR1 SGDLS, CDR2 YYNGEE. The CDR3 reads CASSVGEGLVSGYTF. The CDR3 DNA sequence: TGTGCCAGCAGCGTAGGGGAGGGCTTGGTTTCTGGCTACACCTTC.

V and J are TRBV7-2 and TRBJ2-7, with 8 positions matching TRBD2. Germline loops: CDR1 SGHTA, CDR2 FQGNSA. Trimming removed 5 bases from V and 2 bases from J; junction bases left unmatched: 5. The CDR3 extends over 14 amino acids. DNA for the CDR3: TGTGCCAGCAGCATTAGCGGGGACCCCTACGAGCAGTACTTC. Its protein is CASSISGDPYEQYF.